These T cell receptor beta chains were read from a single sample in a study of metastatic and nonmetastatic thyroid tumors. With MiXCR, TCRdb reprocessed the PCR reads. Of 45,000 or so clones in the sample, under 20% are singletons; the top ten hold over 20%. The sequencing input was blood. The receptors were gathered from a female donor with papillary thyroid cancer or a benign thyroid nodule (not recorded which). Some clones in this sample may be carry-over from other donors' samples. Both conserved end residues are part of each CDR3. Each record gives: V gene, D gene, CDR3 length, J gene, clone size, CDR3 protein, CDR3 DNA. D genes are given only for firm matches. Size is stated for part of the rows, as once, few or many counts, or as a class when the clone is expanded.

TRBV12-3/TRBV12-4	TRBD2	12	TRBJ2-1	many	CASSSGRNEQFF	TGTGCCAGCAGTAGCGGGAGGAATGAGCAGTTCTTC
TRBV6-5	TRBD1	16	TRBJ1-2	-	CASSFGQGTSLGGYTF	TGTGCCAGCAGTTTCGGACAGGGAACGAGCTTAGGCGGCTACACCTTC
TRBV20-1	-	16	TRBJ1-5	many	CSARQQGYNSNQPQHF	TGCAGTGCTAGACAACAGGGTTATAATAGCAATCAGCCCCAGCATTTT
TRBV7-2	-	15	TRBJ2-5	-	CASSHGRGPQETQYF	TGTGCCAGCAGCCACGGGAGGGGGCCTCAAGAGACCCAGTACTTC
TRBV11-1	-	18	TRBJ2-6	-	CVSSATRGKCSGANVLTF	TGTGTCAGCAGCGCCACCAGGGGAAAGTGCTCTGGGGCCAACGTCCTGACTTTC
TRBV7-9	-	15	TRBJ2-2	-	CASSSPSARDGELFF	TGTGCCAGCAGCTCCCCATCAGCAAGGGACGGGGAGCTGTTTTTT
TRBV20-1	TRBD1	14	TRBJ1-6	many	CSAERGRGGSPLHF	TGCAGTGCCGAGCGGGGCAGGGGGGGTTCACCCCTCCACTTT
TRBV20-1	-	14	TRBJ1-5	-	CSAREGVGNQPQHF	TGCAGTGCTAGGGAGGGGGTGGGCAATCAGCCCCAGCATTTT
TRBV2	TRBD1	15	TRBJ1-6	few	CASRADRTLSSPLHF	TGTGCCAGCAGGGCGGACAGGACGCTAAGTTCACCCCTCCACTTT
TRBV6-1	TRBD1	14	TRBJ1-1	-	CASSSGQGSTEAFF	TGTGCCAGCAGCTCCGGACAGGGGAGCACTGAAGCTTTCTTT
TRBV12-3/TRBV12-4	TRBD1	14	TRBJ1-1	many	CASRQGELNTEAFF	TGTGCCAGCAGACAGGGGGAGTTGAACACTGAAGCTTTCTTT
TRBV11-3	TRBD1	16	TRBJ2-7	many	CASSLERTGGTYEQYF	TGTGCCAGCAGCTTAGAAAGGACAGGGGGCACCTACGAGCAGTACTTC
TRBV11-2	TRBD1	15	TRBJ2-7	many	CASSLEPGTAYEQYF	TGTGCCAGCAGCTTAGAACCGGGGACAGCCTACGAGCAGTACTTC
TRBV28	-	13	TRBJ2-7	many	CASSEGLLLGQYF	TGTGCCAGCAGTGAGGGACTTCTTCTTGGGCAGTACTTC
TRBV10-3	-	15	TRBJ2-1	many	CAISESSGLYNEQFF	TGTGCCATCAGTGAGTCGAGCGGGCTTTACAATGAGCAGTTCTTC
TRBV20-1	TRBD1	14	TRBJ2-7	many	CSARDWSGGYEQYF	TGCAGTGCTAGAGATTGGTCAGGGGGCTACGAGCAGTACTTC
TRBV6-6	TRBD1	20	TRBJ1-1	many	CASSPFGYKRTGERDTEAFF	TGTGCCAGCAGTCCATTTGGATATAAGCGGACAGGGGAGAGAGACACTGAAGCTTTCTTT
TRBV10-3	-	14	TRBJ2-3	many	CAISESGSTDTQYF	TGTGCCATCAGTGAGTCCGGGAGCACAGATACGCAGTATTTT
TRBV6-1	TRBD2	14	TRBJ2-3	many	CASTPTSEADTQYF	TGTGCCAGCACCCCGACTAGCGAGGCAGATACGCAGTATTTT
TRBV19	TRBD2	14	TRBJ2-3	many	CASSQREGTDTQYF	TGTGCCAGTTCCCAGCGGGAGGGCACAGATACGCAGTATTTT
TRBV5-1	TRBD2	15	TRBJ2-7	many	CASSFSGTNVYEQYF	TGCGCCAGCAGCTTTTCCGGGACTAACGTCTACGAGCAGTACTTC
TRBV7-2	-	11	TRBJ2-1	many	CASSYFNEQFF	TGTGCCAGCAGTTACTTCAATGAGCAGTTCTTC
TRBV30	-	12	TRBJ1-3	many	CAWKRAGNTIYF	TGTGCCTGGAAGCGGGCGGGGAACACCATATATTTT
TRBV27	TRBD2	17	TRBJ2-3	many	CASSPWTSGRAGDTQYF	TGTGCCAGCAGTCCCTGGACTAGCGGGAGGGCCGGAGATACGCAGTATTTT
TRBV28	-	15	TRBJ1-2	many	CASSSRAGLNYGYTF	TGTGCCAGCAGTTCCCGGGCGGGACTCAACTATGGCTACACCTTC